A single sample is the source of the 30 T cell receptor beta chains below, sequenced in a study of cytomegalovirus exposure and HLA in healthy donors. PCR was performed using 60 Vbeta and 13 Jbeta primers. TCRdb's copy holds only in-frame clones and misses some; the assay was immunoSEQ multiplex PCR. The profile shows approximately 210,000 clones, over 75% of them singletons. Sequenced input: PBMCs. The receptors originated from a male donor in good health and CMV-seronegative.

The chain uses TRBV5-6 and TRBJ2-7, with TRBD2 identical over 8 bases. This CDR3 is 14 amino acids long. Germline lookup yields CDR1 SGHDT and CDR2 YYEEEE. The ends lost 4 bases at V and 0 bases at J; junction bases unmatched: 3. CDR3 in DNA: TGTGCCAGCAGCAATCGGGAGGGCTCCTACGAGCAGTACTTC. Amino acids: CASSNREGSYEQYF.

V usage is TRBV7-9 and J usage is TRBJ2-7; TRBD1 agrees at 8 bases. The CDR3 length is 14 residues. Germline-derived CDR1 and CDR2 are SEHNR and FQNEAQ (reference sequence). Losses at the gene ends were 5 bases for V and 2 bases for J; bases not matched to a gene: 5. CDR3 sequence (DNA): TGTGCCAGCAGCCCGCCGACAGGGGCCTACGAGCAGTACTTC. It translates to CASSPPTGAYEQYF.

The chain carries TRBV6-5 and TRBJ2-5; D unresolved. V dropped 7 bases and J dropped 5 bases, with 20 bases sitting between them. The CDR3 contains 15 residues. Germline values: CDR1 MNHEY, CDR2 SVGAGI. CDR3 in DNA: TGTGCCAGCACGCGCTTCGAAGGAGTGGAGGAGACCCAGTACTTC. Amino acids: CASTRFEGVEETQYF.

J is TRBJ2-3 and V is TRBV2; D remains ambiguous. V was cut by 1 base and J by 4 bases, with 12 bases left in between. The CDR3 totals 15 residues. CDR1 is SNHLY, CDR2 FYNNEI, per germline. The chain's CDR3 is CASSEVPAVADTQYF. CDR3 bases: TGTGCCAGCAGTGAAGTTCCGGCGGTTGCAGATACGCAGTATTTT.

V is TRBV7-2 and J is TRBJ2-3, with 8 bases matching TRBD1. Germline V gene sequence: CDR1 SGHTA, CDR2 FQGNSA. The CDR3 covers 14 residues. V dropped 5 bases and J dropped 2; count of bases not matched to a gene: 3. The CDR3 here is CASSPGQVTDTQYF. Written as DNA, the CDR3 is TGTGCCAGCAGCCCGGGACAGGTCACAGATACGCAGTATTTT.

The rearrangement uses TRBV6-5 and TRBJ1-2, with D possibly TRBD1 on 5 matching bases. The CDR3 runs to 15 residues. Germline lookup yields CDR1 MNHEY and CDR2 SVGAGI. Trimming cost V 2 bases and J 6 bases, with 16 bases left between them. CDR3 DNA sequence: TGTGCCAGCAGTTACCTGCTCGGCAGGGCGGATGGCTACACCTTC. It specifies CASSYLLGRADGYTF.

As DNA, the CDR3 is TGCGCCGCCCCAAGAGGAGGCGAGCAGTACTTC. It yields the protein CAAPRGGEQYF. This rearrangement joins TRBV23-1 to TRBJ2-7; tentative D call: TRBD2 (5 bases). TRBV23-1 is given ORF status, its function remaining uncertain. Trimming pared 11 bases from V and 6 bases from J, leaving 14 bases between. The CDR3 contains 11 residues.

The chain carries TRBV14 and TRBJ1-2, with TRBD1 matching over 7 bases. This CDR3 has 14 residues. The germline CDR1 and CDR2 sequences are SGHDN and FVKESK. V shed 4 bases and J 5 bases; nucleotides not matched to a gene: 7. The CDR3 DNA follows: TGTGCCAGCAGCCGCCACGGGACAGCTTATGGCTACACCTTC. This encodes CASSRHGTAYGYTF.

The chain is built from TRBV19 and TRBJ2-3, with 14 bases that match TRBD2. J lost 2 bases, V lost 8 bases, and 3 bases had no gene match. Germline V gene sequence: CDR1 LNHDA, CDR2 SQIVND (reference sequence). The length of the CDR3 is 15 residues. This CDR3 reads CASGLAGGPTDTQYF. The DNA for the CDR3 is TGTGCCAGTGGACTAGCGGGGGGCCCCACAGATACGCAGTATTTT.

The chain has TRBV7-2 and TRBJ1-1; 9 bases align to TRBD1. Germline CDR1 SGHTA, CDR2 FQGNSA. This CDR3 contains 14 residues. Trimming cost V 5 bases and J 5 bases; bases outside gene matches: 6. DNA for the CDR3: TGTGCCAGCAGCACCGGGACAGGGTGGACTGAAGCTTTCTTT. Its translation is CASSTGTGWTEAFF.

The chain has TRBV5-5 and TRBJ2-5; tentatively, D is TRBD2 (5 bases). The CDR3 is made up of 13 amino acids. V was pared by 7 bases and J by 5 bases, with 15 bases between. From germline, CDR1 is SGHKS and CDR2 YYEKEE (reference sequence). CDR3: CASGLTSLETQYF. Here the CDR3 DNA reads TGTGCCAGCGGCCTAACTAGTTTGGAGACCCAGTACTTC.

The chain joins TRBV7-2 to TRBJ1-1; TRBD1 matches 10 bases. CDR1 is SGHTA, CDR2 FQGNSA, per germline. Trimming removed 5 bases from V and 3 bases from J; junction bases left unmatched: 9. CDR3 size: 16 residues. The CDR3, as DNA: TGTGCCAGCAGCCCTCCGACAGGGGGCGTACACACTGAAGCTTTCTTT. Translated: CASSPPTGGVHTEAFF.

The rearrangement joins TRBV7-2 to TRBJ2-5; 16 bases align to TRBD2. Germline CDR1 reads SGHTA; CDR2 reads FQGNSA. The length of the CDR3 is 17 residues. V dropped 6 bases and J dropped 5; count of bases not matched to a gene: 9. The CDR3 DNA is TGTGCCAGCAGTCCGGGACTAGCGGGAGGGCCAACGGAGACCCAGTACTTC. Its protein product is CASSPGLAGGPTETQYF.

The J gene is TRBJ1-1, the V gene TRBV7-8, with TRBD1 matching 10 bases. Germline CDR1 reads SGHVS; CDR2 reads FQNEAQ. The CDR3 consists of 15 residues. With 8 bases clipped from V and 0 bases from J, the junction kept 6 bases outside the gene matches. The CDR3 region has the DNA TGTGCCAGCCACGGGACAGGGGTACTGAACACTGAAGCTTTCTTT. It yields the protein CASHGTGVLNTEAFF.

The chain has TRBV11-2 and TRBJ2-1; D is possibly TRBD1 (5 bases). V lost 1 base to trimming and J lost 1 base, with 11 bases between them. Per germline, CDR1 SGHAT and CDR2 FQNNGV. The CDR3 contains 16 residues. The CDR3 reads CASSLAGAWSYNEQFF. The CDR3 DNA is TGTGCCAGCAGCTTAGCTGGGGCTTGGTCCTACAATGAGCAGTTCTTC.

On this clone: The same CDR3 arises from other DNA sequences in this sample as well. J is TRBJ2-5 and V is TRBV27, with TRBD2 identical over 10 bases. The V gene's germline CDR1 is MNHEY and CDR2 SMNVEV (reference sequence). CDR3 length equals 15 residues. Trimming at V came to 6 bases and at J to 3 bases, leaving 7 bases not matched to a gene. DNA for the CDR3: TGTGCCAGCAGATTGCTAGCGGGGGACGAAGAGACCCAGTACTTC. Translation gives CASRLLAGDEETQYF.

The CDR3 DNA is TGTGCCTGGAAAGGCGGGGGTAATGAAAAACTGTTTTTT. Translation: CAWKGGGNEKLFF. The chain employs TRBV30 and TRBJ1-4, with D maybe TRBD1 (5 bases). V lost 4 bases, J lost 4 bases, and 10 bases lay in between. This CDR3 comprises 13 residues. Germline V gives CDR1 GTSNPN, CDR2 SVGIG (reference sequence).

The chain couples TRBV1 to TRBJ1-2; TRBD1, the table's D call, was not compared with the DNA. TRBV1 is a pseudogene. The CDR3 sequence is 14 residues long. The CDR3 DNA is TGCACCAGCAGCCCACCCCAGACAGGGGAAGGCTACACCTTC. It specifies CTSSPPQTGEGYTF.

The V and J genes are TRBV6-5 and TRBJ1-4; 11 positions agree with TRBD1. The germline V gene encodes CDR1 MNHEY and CDR2 SVGAGI. This CDR3 has 13 amino acids. V trimming: 8 bases; J trimming: 8 bases; junction bases outside the gene matches: 4. CDR3 DNA: TGTGCCAGCCGGACAGGGGGCAAGGAAAAACTGTTTTTT. Its protein product is CASRTGGKEKLFF.

The chain combines TRBV6-5 with TRBJ1-1, with 9 bases fitting TRBD1. The CDR3 has 15 amino acids. With 6 bases clipped from V and 1 base from J, the junction kept 6 bases outside the gene matches. The germline V gene has CDR1 MNHEY and CDR2 SVGAGI. CDR3 bases: TGTGCCAGCAGAACCGAGGGACAGGGGAACACTGAAGCTTTCTTT. Translating it yields CASRTEGQGNTEAFF.

The V call is TRBV13, the J call TRBJ1-2, with D possibly being TRBD1 (5 bases). This CDR3 region has 15 residues. Germline V gene sequence: CDR1 PRHDT, CDR2 FYEKMQ (reference sequence). The germline V and J ends were trimmed by 0 bases and 8 bases, with 16 bases remaining between them. The CDR3 DNA reads TGTGCCAGCAGCTTAGGCCTGGGCCAGGGTACGGGCTACACCTTC. Amino acid sequence: CASSLGLGQGTGYTF.

V is TRBV5-1 and J is TRBJ1-2; maybe TRBD1 (6 bases). The ends were cut back, 3 bases at V and 4 bases at J, with 19 bases in the middle. The CDR3 runs to 16 residues. Germline V gene lookup returns CDR1 SGHRS and CDR2 YFSETQ. This CDR3 is CASSWGGASIPYGYTF. The CDR3 DNA sequence: TGCGCCAGCAGCTGGGGGGGGGCGTCTATTCCCTATGGCTACACCTTC. The variable domain in full, completed from reference TRBV5-1 and TRBJ1-2, reads KAGVTQTPRYLIKTRGQQVTLSCSPISGHRSVSWYQQTPGQGLQFLFEYFSETQRNKGNFPGRFSGRQFSNSRSEMNVSTLELGDSALYLCASSWGGASIPYGYTFGSGTRLTVV.

This clone was seen more than once but under ten times. A junction boundary mismatches the germline segment, possibly from a read error. This chain links TRBV7-9 with TRBJ2-5; the D gene is possibly TRBD2 (6 bases). Germline V gene sequence: CDR1 SEHNR, CDR2 FQNEAQ (reference sequence). This CDR3 comprises 15 residues. CDR3 DNA sequence: TGTTCCAGCAGCCAGGGTGACGGGGGACAAGAGACCCAGTACTTC. It translates to CSSSQGDGGQETQYF.

This clone was observed a handful of times. The CDR3 bases are TGTGCCAGCAGTTACCTGTCGCGGGAGGGGACCCAGTACTTC. It specifies CASSYLSREGTQYF. The V and J genes are TRBV6-5 and TRBJ2-5; 9 bases are a match to TRBD2. The germline CDR1 and CDR2 sequences are MNHEY and SVGAGI. The CDR3 runs to 14 residues. V shed 2 bases and J 7 bases; nucleotides not matched to a gene: 5.

The J gene is TRBJ2-3, the V gene TRBV9; TRBD2 aligns across 11 bases. CDR3 length: 15 residues. Germline assignment: CDR1 SGDLS and CDR2 YYNGEE. With V trimmed by 4 bases and J by 1 base, 2 bases remained unmatched. In nucleotides, the CDR3 is TGTGCCAGCAGCATTAGCGGGGGGGGCACAGATACGCAGTATTTT. Protein sequence: CASSISGGGTDTQYF.

The chain carries TRBV5-1 and TRBJ2-5; 9 bases agree with TRBD2. The germline V gene encodes CDR1 SGHRS and CDR2 YFSETQ. The CDR3 length is 14 residues. Trimming removed 9 bases from V and 0 bases from J; junction bases left unmatched: 6. CDR3 nucleotide sequence: TGCGCCACCTCGCGGGGGGGGTACCAAGAGACCCAGTACTTC. Amino acids: CATSRGGYQETQYF.

The rearrangement uses TRBV28 and TRBJ2-7; TRBD2 is a possible D gene (5 bases). Germline V CDR1 and CDR2: MDHEN, SYDVKM. The V and J ends lost 7 bases and 2 bases respectively, with 18 bases between them. This CDR3 region has 15 residues. The CDR3 DNA reads TGTGCCAGCACCCCGGCGGGTAGTTTAACCTACGAGCAGTACTTC. It encodes CASTPAGSLTYEQYF. The full variable domain, its missing parts supplied by reference TRBV28 and TRBJ2-7, is DVKVTQSSRYLVKRTGEKVFLECVQDMDHENMFWYRQDPGLGLRLIYFSYDVKMKEKGDIPEGYSVSREKKERFSLILESASTNQTSMYLCASTPAGSLTYEQYFGPGTRLTVT.

This clone was seen a single time. The chain has TRBV5-4 and TRBJ2-1, with D possibly TRBD2 on 5 matching bases. The CDR3 consists of 16 residues. V shed 2 bases and J shed 0 bases, with 12 bases lying between them. Germline-derived CDR1 and CDR2 are SGHNT and YYREEE (reference sequence). The CDR3 DNA sequence: TGTGCCAGCAGCTTAGGTAGCGAGGCCTCCTACAATGAGCAGTTCTTC. It encodes CASSLGSEASYNEQFF.

The V and J genes are TRBV28 and TRBJ1-1; tentative D call: TRBD1 (6 bases). The CDR3 spans 14 residues. With 2 bases removed from V and 2 bases from J, the gap between germline ends came to 9 bases. Germline V gene data show CDR1 as MDHEN and CDR2 as SYDVKM. The CDR3 spells CASSLPQGNTEAFF. Written as DNA, the CDR3 is TGTGCCAGCAGTTTACCACAGGGAAACACTGAAGCTTTCTTT.

V is TRBV10-1 and J is TRBJ2-7; 9 nucleotides agree with TRBD2. The CDR3 runs 15 residues. Germline V lookup: CDR1 WNHNN, CDR2 SYGVQD (reference sequence). The V gene end was trimmed by 2 bases and the J gene end by 2 bases; junction bases not matched to a gene: 4. The CDR3 loop reads CASSELPSGAYEQYF. The CDR3 DNA reads TGCGCCAGCAGTGAGCTCCCTAGCGGGGCCTACGAGCAGTACTTC.